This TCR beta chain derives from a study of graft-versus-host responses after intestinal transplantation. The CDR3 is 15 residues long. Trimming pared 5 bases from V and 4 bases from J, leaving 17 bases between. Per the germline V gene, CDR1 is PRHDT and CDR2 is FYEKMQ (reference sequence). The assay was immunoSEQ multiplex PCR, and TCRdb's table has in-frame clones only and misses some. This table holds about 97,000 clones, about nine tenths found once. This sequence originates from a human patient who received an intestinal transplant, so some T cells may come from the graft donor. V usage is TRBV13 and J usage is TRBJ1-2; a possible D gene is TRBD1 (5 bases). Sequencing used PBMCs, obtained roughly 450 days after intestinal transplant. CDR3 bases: TGTGCCAGCAGCCGCACGAGCAGGGTGATCTATGGCTACACCTTC. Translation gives CASSRTSRVIYGYTF. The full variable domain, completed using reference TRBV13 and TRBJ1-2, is AAGVIQSPRHLIKEKRETATLKCYPIPRHDTVYWYQQGPGQDPQFLISFYEKMQSDKGSIPDRFSAQQFSDYHSELNMSSLELGDSALYFCASSRTSRVIYGYTFGSGTRLTVV.